This T cell receptor beta chain stems from a study of blood T cells in healthy people across ages. Findings and limits, study-wide: The study found more naive CD4+ cells and higher diversity in long-lived than aged donors.

The CDR3 has 14 amino acids. CDR1 and CDR2 from the germline V gene are SGHNT and YENEEA. A second about 6 to 12 cycle PCR used barcoded and J-beta primers. Every cDNA molecule carried a tag from a template-switch adaptor bearing 12 random nucleotides. TCRdb reanalysed the 5' RACE reads using MiXCR and keeps one entry per CDR3 protein. The sample lists fewer than 950,000 distinct CDR3 sequences; about 53% were seen once. With regard to this clonotype: What it recognizes is unknown.

The rearrangement joins TRBV11-3 to TRBJ2-5, with D maybe TRBD1 (6 bases). The J call may not be correct, given that the DNA end is closer to TRBJ2-7. This sequence was found in a man older than 75 in good health. The sequenced sample was blood. In nucleotides, the CDR3 is TGTGCCAGCAGTCAAAGATCAGGGGACCACGAGCAGTACTTC. As protein: CASSQRSGDHEQYF.